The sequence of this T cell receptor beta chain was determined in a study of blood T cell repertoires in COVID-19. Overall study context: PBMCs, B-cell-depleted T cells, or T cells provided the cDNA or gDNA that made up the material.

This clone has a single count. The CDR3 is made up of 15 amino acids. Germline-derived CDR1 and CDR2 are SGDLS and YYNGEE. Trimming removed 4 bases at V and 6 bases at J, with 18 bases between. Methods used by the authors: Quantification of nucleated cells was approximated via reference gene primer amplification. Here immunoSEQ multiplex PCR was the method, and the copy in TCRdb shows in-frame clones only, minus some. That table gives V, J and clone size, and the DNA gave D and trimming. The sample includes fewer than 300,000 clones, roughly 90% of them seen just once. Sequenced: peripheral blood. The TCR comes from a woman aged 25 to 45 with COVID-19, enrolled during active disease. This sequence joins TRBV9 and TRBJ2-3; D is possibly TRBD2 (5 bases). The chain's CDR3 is CASSSQRAIGDTQYF. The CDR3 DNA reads TGTGCCAGCAGCTCACAGAGGGCAATAGGGGATACGCAGTATTTT.